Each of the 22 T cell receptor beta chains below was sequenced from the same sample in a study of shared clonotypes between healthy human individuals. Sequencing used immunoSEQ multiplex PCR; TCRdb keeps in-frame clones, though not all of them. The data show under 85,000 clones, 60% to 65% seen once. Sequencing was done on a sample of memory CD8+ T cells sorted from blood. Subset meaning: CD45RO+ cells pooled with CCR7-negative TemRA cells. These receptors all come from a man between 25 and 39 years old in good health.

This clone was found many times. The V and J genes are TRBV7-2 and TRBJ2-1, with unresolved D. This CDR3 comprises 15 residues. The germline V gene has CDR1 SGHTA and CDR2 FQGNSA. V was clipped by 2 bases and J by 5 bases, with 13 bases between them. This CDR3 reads CASSLWLARNNEQFF. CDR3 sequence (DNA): TGTGCCAGCAGCTTATGGTTAGCTAGAAACAATGAGCAGTTCTTC.

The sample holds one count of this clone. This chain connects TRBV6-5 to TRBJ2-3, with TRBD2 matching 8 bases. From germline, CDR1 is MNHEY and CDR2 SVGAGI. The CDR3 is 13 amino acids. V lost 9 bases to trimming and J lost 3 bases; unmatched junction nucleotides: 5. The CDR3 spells CASRIAGTDTQYF. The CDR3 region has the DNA TGTGCCAGTCGAATAGCGGGAACAGATACGCAGTATTTT.

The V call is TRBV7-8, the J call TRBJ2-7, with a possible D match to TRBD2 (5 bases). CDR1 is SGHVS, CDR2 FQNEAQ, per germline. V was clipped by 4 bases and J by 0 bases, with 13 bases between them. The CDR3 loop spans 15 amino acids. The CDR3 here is CASSSFVGVSYEQYF. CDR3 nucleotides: TGTGCCAGCAGCTCCTTCGTGGGAGTCTCCTACGAGCAGTACTTC.

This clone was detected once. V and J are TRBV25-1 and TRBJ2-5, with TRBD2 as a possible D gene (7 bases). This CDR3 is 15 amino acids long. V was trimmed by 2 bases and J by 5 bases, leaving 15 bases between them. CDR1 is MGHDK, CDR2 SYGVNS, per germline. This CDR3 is CASSELSGGWETQYF. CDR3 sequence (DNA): TGTGCCAGCAGTGAACTTTCGGGGGGCTGGGAGACCCAGTACTTC.

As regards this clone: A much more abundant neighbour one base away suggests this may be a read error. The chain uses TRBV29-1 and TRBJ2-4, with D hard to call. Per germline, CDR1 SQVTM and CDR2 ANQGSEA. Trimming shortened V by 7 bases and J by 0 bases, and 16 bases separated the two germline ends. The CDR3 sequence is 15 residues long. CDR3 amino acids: CSGLRQKLAKNIQYF. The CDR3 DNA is TGCAGCGGTCTTCGGCAGAAGCTAGCCAAAAACATTCAGTACTTC.

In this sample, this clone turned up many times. The CDR3 region has the DNA TGTGCCAGCAACAATCAGGGGAGCTATGGCTACACCTTC. Residues: CASNNQGSYGYTF. The chain employs TRBV6-6 and TRBJ1-2, with D possibly being TRBD1 (6 bases). V lost 7 bases and J 4 bases, leaving 13 bases between the germline ends. The CDR3 loop spans 13 amino acids. Per the germline V gene, CDR1 is MNHNY and CDR2 is SVGAGI (reference sequence).

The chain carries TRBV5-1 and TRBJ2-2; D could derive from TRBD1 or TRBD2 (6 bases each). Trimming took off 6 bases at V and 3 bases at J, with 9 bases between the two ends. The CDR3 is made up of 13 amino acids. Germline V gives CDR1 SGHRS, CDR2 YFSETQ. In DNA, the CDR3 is TGCGCCAGCACCGGGGGCGACACCGGGGAGCTGTTTTTT. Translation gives CASTGGDTGELFF. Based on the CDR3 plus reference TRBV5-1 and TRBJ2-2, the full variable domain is KAGVTQTPRYLIKTRGQQVTLSCSPISGHRSVSWYQQTPGQGLQFLFEYFSETQRNKGNFPGRFSGRQFSNSRSEMNVSTLELGDSALYLCASTGGDTGELFFGEGSRLTVL.

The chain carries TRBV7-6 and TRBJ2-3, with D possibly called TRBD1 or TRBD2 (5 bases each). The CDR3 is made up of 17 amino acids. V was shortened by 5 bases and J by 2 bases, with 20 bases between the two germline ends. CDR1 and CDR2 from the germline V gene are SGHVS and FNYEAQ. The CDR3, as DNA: TGTGCCAGCAGCCCCGGGTTGGCGAGGGACCCCACAGATACGCAGTATTTT. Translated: CASSPGLARDPTDTQYF.

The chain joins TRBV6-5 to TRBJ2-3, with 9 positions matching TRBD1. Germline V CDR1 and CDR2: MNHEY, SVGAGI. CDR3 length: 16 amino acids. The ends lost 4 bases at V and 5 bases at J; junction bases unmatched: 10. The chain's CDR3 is CASSSISGTGRDTQYF. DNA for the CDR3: TGTGCCAGCAGTTCTATATCCGGGACAGGGAGAGATACGCAGTATTTT.

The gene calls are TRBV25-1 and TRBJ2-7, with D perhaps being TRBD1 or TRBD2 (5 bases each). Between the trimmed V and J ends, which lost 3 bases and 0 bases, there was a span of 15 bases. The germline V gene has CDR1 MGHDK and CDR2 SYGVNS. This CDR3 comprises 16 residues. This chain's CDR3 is CASSDPMGESSYEQYF. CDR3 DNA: TGTGCCAGCAGTGACCCTATGGGGGAAAGCTCCTACGAGCAGTACTTC.

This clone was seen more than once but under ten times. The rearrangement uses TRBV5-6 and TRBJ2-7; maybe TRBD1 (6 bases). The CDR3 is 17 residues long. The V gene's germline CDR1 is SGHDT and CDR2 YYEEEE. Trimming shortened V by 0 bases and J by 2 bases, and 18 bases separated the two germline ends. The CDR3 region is CASSLDYGAGDPYEQYF. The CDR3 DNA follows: TGTGCCAGCAGCTTGGACTACGGGGCAGGGGACCCCTACGAGCAGTACTTC.

CDR3 DNA sequence: TGTGCCAGCAGTGAAGCACAGGGGGGGGTCACAGATACGCAGTATTTT. The encoded protein is CASSEAQGGVTDTQYF. The J gene is TRBJ2-3, the V gene TRBV6-1; possibly TRBD1 for D (8 bases). Germline V gene sequence: CDR1 MNHNS, CDR2 SASEGT. V lost 0 bases to trimming and J lost 2 bases, with 12 bases between them. The CDR3 spans 16 residues.

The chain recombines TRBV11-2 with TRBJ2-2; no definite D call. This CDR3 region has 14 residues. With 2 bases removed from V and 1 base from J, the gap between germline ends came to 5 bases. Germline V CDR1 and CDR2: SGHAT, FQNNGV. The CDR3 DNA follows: TGTGCCAGCAGCTTAAATTTGAACACCGGGGAGCTGTTTTTT. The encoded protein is CASSLNLNTGELFF.

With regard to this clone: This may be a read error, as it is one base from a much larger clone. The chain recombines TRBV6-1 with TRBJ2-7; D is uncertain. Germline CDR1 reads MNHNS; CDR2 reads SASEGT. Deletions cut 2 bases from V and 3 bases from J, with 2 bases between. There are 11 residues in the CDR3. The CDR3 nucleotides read TGTGCCAGCAGTGAATTCTACGAGCAGTACTTC. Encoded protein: CASSEFYEQYF.

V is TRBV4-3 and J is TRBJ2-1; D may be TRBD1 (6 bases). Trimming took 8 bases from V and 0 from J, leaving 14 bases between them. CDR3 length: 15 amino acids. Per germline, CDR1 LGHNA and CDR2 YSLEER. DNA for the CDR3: TGCGCCAGCGCAGGGGTCGTCGGCTCCTACAATGAGCAGTTCTTC. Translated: CASAGVVGSYNEQFF.

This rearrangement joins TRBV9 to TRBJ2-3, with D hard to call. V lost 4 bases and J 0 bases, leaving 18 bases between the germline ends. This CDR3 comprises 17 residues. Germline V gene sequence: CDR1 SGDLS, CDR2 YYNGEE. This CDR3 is CASSPRNRVPSTDTQYF. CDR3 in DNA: TGTGCCAGCAGCCCCCGCAATAGGGTACCTAGCACAGATACGCAGTATTTT.

This chain's CDR3 is CASSYSPTSPREQYF. The CDR3 DNA reads as TGTGCCAGCAGTTACTCGCCAACGTCCCCGCGCGAGCAGTACTTC. The chain has TRBV6-6 and TRBJ2-7; D not resolved. The CDR3 is made up of 15 amino acids. Per germline, CDR1 MNHNY and CDR2 SVGAGI (reference sequence). With 0 bases removed from V and 6 bases from J, the gap between germline ends came to 15 bases.

CDR3 sequence reads: CASTPTGQGHEKLFF. CDR3 nucleotide sequence: TGTGCCAGCACACCCACGGGACAGGGTCATGAAAAACTGTTTTTT. The chain recombines TRBV28 with TRBJ1-4; 9 nucleotides align to TRBD1. CDR1 is MDHEN, CDR2 SYDVKM, per germline. There are 15 residues in the CDR3. The V segment lost 7 bases and the J segment 6 bases; nucleotides outside the gene matches: 9.

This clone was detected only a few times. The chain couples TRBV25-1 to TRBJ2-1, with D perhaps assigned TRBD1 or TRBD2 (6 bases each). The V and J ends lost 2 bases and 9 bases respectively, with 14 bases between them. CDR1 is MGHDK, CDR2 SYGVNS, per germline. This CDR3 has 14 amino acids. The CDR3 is CASSEGGGSPEQFF. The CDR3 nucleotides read TGTGCCAGCAGTGAAGGAGGGGGGAGTCCTGAGCAGTTCTTC. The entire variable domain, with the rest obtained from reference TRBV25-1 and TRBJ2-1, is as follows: EADIYQTPRYLVIGTGKKITLECSQTMGHDKMYWYQQDPGMELHLIHYSYGVNSTEKGDLSSESTVSRIRTEHFPLTLESARPSHTSQYLCASSEGGGSPEQFFGPGTRLTVL.

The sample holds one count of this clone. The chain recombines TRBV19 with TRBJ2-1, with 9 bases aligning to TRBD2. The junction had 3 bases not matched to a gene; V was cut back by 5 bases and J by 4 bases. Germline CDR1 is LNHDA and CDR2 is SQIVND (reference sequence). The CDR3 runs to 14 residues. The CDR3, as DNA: TGTGCCAGTAGTTTGACTAGCGGATACAATGAGCAGTTCTTC. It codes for CASSLTSGYNEQFF.

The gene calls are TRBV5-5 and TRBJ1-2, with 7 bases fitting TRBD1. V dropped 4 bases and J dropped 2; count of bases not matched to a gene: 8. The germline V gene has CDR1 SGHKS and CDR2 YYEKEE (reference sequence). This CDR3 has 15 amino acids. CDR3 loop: CASSPGQVFNYGYTF. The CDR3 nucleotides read TGTGCCAGCAGCCCTGGACAGGTCTTCAACTATGGCTACACCTTC.

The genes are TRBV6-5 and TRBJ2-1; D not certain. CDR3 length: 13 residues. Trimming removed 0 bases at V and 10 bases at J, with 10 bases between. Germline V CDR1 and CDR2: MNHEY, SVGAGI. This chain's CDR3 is CASSYSKVKEQFF. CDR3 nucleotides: TGTGCCAGCAGTTACTCGAAGGTCAAGGAGCAGTTCTTC.